This record covers a single T cell receptor beta chain. Sequencing was performed with immunoSEQ multiplex PCR; in TCRdb, only in-frame clones are kept and a portion is missing. The sample includes approximately 290,000 clones, approximately 86% seen only once; the top ten take 0.87%. This entry comes from a study of blood T cell repertoires in COVID-19. Study overall: Samples representing acute and convalescent COVID-19 were sourced from the United States, Italy and Spain. T cells, B-cell-depleted T cells, or PBMCs provided the cDNA or gDNA that served as material.

The V gene's germline CDR1 is SNHLY and CDR2 FYNNEI. The germline V and J ends were trimmed by 4 bases and 6 bases, with 18 bases remaining between them. This CDR3 contains 15 residues. The chain uses TRBV2 and TRBJ1-1; D not resolved. This receptor was obtained from a human donor with COVID-19, enrolled during active disease. The donor label of this sample is uncertain. Sequences were obtained from peripheral blood. CDR3 sequence reads: CASSVWAKAGAEAFF. CDR3 coding DNA: TGTGCCAGCAGTGTATGGGCCAAGGCTGGCGCTGAAGCTTTCTTT. Full variable domain (outside the CDR3, taken from reference TRBV2 and TRBJ1-1): EPEVTQTPSHQVTQMGQEVILRCVPISNHLYFYWYRQILGQKVEFLVSFYNNEISEKSEIFDDQFSVERPDGSNFTLKIRSTKLEDSAMYFCASSVWAKAGAEAFFGQGTRLTVV.